Presented here are 14 T cell receptor beta chains from one specimen sequenced in a study of blood T cell repertoires in COVID-19. Sequenced by immunoSEQ multiplex PCR; TCRdb stores in-frame clones only, minus some. Of around 50,000 clones in the sample, around 80% are singletons; the top ten hold about 5.8%. The sequenced sample was PBMCs or T cells enriched from blood (not recorded which). The receptors originated from a woman between 45 and 65 years old with acute COVID-19.

V usage is TRBV3-1 (or the pseudogene TRBV3-2) and J usage is TRBJ1-2; weak D call: TRBD1 (6 bases). Trimming removed 6 bases at V and 0 bases at J, with 17 bases between. Germline assignment: CDR1 LGHDT and CDR2 YNNKEL (reference sequence). The CDR3 consists of 16 residues. CDR3 DNA: TGTGCCAGCAGACCGACTCTGGGGGCGACTAACTATGGCTACACCTTC. Translation: CASRPTLGATNYGYTF.

The rearrangement links TRBV3-1 (or the pseudogene TRBV3-2) to TRBJ1-1; 7 bases are shared with TRBD1. Germline-derived CDR1 and CDR2 are LGHDT and YNNKEL (reference sequence). The CDR3 contains 13 residues. Germline trimming cut 5 bases from V and 3 bases from J; bases unmatched to any gene: 3. CDR3 region: CASSYGQDTEAFF. The CDR3 bases are TGTGCCAGCAGCTATGGACAGGACACTGAAGCTTTCTTT.

The chain joins TRBV2 to TRBJ1-1; D is ambiguous. CDR3 length: 15 amino acids. V dropped 3 bases and J dropped 1 base, with 12 bases sitting between them. Germline V lookup: CDR1 SNHLY, CDR2 FYNNEI. The CDR3 nucleotides are TGTGCCAGCAGTGATGAGGTGAGATCGAACACTGAAGCTTTCTTT. Its translation: CASSDEVRSNTEAFF.

The chain uses TRBV10-3 and TRBJ1-2, with unresolved D. The germline V and J ends were trimmed by 4 bases and 2 bases, with 11 bases remaining between them. The CDR3 is 14 residues long. Germline V gene data show CDR1 as ENHRY and CDR2 as SYGVKD. The CDR3 DNA sequence: TGTGCCATCAGTGGAACGACGGGAAACTATGGCTACACCTTC. This encodes CAISGTTGNYGYTF.

Turning to this clone: The junction and the germline gene differ at one end; a read error may be behind it. The V gene is TRBV11-2, the J gene TRBJ1-2, with no clear D. The length of the CDR3 is 17 residues. The germline gives CDR1 SGHAT, CDR2 FQNNGV. DNA of the CDR3: TGTGCCAGCAACTTAGATAGGGAGAGGACGCTTAACTATGGCTACACCTTC. Amino acid sequence: CASNLDRERTLNYGYTF.

The rearrangement joins TRBV30 to TRBJ1-1; D gene unclear. CDR1 is GTSNPN, CDR2 SVGIG, per germline (reference sequence). The CDR3 has 14 amino acids. V was shortened by 3 bases and J by 4 bases, with 15 bases between the two germline ends. As DNA, the CDR3 is TGTGCCTGGAGGGCTTGGGGAGGAAGCACTGAAGCTTTCTTT. Translating it yields CAWRAWGGSTEAFF. Using reference TRBV30 and TRBJ1-1 for the parts outside the CDR3, the full variable domain is SQTIHQWPATLVQPVGSPLSLECTVEGTSNPNLYWYRQAAGRGLQLLFYSVGIGQISSEVPQNLSASRPQDRQFILSSKKLLLSDSGFYLCAWRAWGGSTEAFFGQGTRLTVV.

This clone was found a few times. Within the sample, other DNA sequences also encode this same CDR3. This chain joins TRBV19 and TRBJ1-5; D gene ambiguous. Germline loops: CDR1 LNHDA, CDR2 SQIVND (reference sequence). The CDR3 contains 12 residues. V shed 3 bases and J shed 5 bases, with 5 bases lying between them. The CDR3 DNA reads as TGTGCCAGTAGTATCAATCATCAGCCCCAGCATTTT. Its protein product is CASSINHQPQHF.

V gene TRBV5-8 combines with J gene TRBJ1-1; D not resolved. Germline V gene lookup returns CDR1 SGHTS and CDR2 YDEGEE. The CDR3 loop spans 14 amino acids. V was trimmed by 4 bases and J by 5 bases, leaving 15 bases between them. The chain's CDR3 is CASSAISGGTEAFF. The CDR3 nucleotides are TGTGCCAGCAGCGCCATCTCGGGAGGAACTGAAGCTTTCTTT. Together with reference TRBV5-8 and TRBJ1-1, the CDR3 gives the full variable domain: EAGVTQSPTHLIKTRGQQATLRCSPISGHTSVYWYQQALGLGLQFLLWYDEGEERNRGNFPPRFSGRQFPNYSSELNVNALELEDSALYLCASSAISGGTEAFFGQGTRLTVV.

This chain links TRBV3-1 (or the pseudogene TRBV3-2) with TRBJ2-2; D possibly corresponds to TRBD2 (6 bases). Germline lookup yields CDR1 LGHDT and CDR2 YNNKEL (reference sequence). The CDR3 consists of 16 residues. V was shortened by 0 bases and J by 7 bases, with 15 bases between the two germline ends. CDR3 loop: CASSQEGWYGGGELFF. The CDR3 DNA follows: TGTGCCAGCAGCCAAGAAGGCTGGTACGGGGGCGGGGAGCTGTTTTTT.

The chain uses TRBV28 and TRBJ2-2; no firm D call. CDR1 is MDHEN and CDR2 is SYDVKM in the germline V gene. CDR3 length: 13 amino acids. V shed 1 base and J shed 2 bases, with 2 bases lying between them. DNA of the CDR3: TGTGCCAGCAGTTTATCTAACACCGGGGAGCTGTTTTTT. Residues: CASSLSNTGELFF.

V usage is TRBV7-6 and J usage is TRBJ2-3; D ambiguous. Germline V gives CDR1 SGHVS, CDR2 FNYEAQ. This CDR3 region has 13 residues. The V end lost 5 bases, the J end lost 11 bases, and 17 bases lay between the germline ends. The CDR3 here is CASSATLDSGQYF. The CDR3 region has the DNA TGTGCCAGCAGCGCGACGTTAGACTCGGGGCAGTATTTT.

The genes are TRBV15 and TRBJ2-3, with a weak D call TRBD2 (6 bases). This CDR3 spans 15 amino acids. Germline CDR1 and CDR2: LNHNV and YYDKDF (reference sequence). V was cut by 4 bases and J by 4 bases, with 15 bases left in between. CDR3 nucleotides: TGTGCCACCAGCAAAGGGGCGGGGCTTGCAGATACGCAGTATTTT. Amino acid sequence: CATSKGAGLADTQYF.

In this sample, this clone turned up once. The chain combines TRBV10-2 with TRBJ2-7; the match to TRBD2 covers 10 bases. Germline values: CDR1 WSHSY, CDR2 SAAADI. The CDR3 has 14 amino acids. The ends lost 6 bases at V and 5 bases at J; junction bases unmatched: 7. In DNA form, the CDR3 reads TGCGCCAGCAGAGAGCGGGGGGGCGTCCACGAGCAGTACTTC. It encodes CASRERGGVHEQYF.

This clone was counted a few times. This chain joins TRBV5-1 and TRBJ1-3, with D unclear. From germline, CDR1 is SGHRS and CDR2 YFSETQ. The CDR3 is 14 residues long. The germline V and J ends were trimmed by 1 base and 3 bases, with 8 bases remaining between them. CDR3 nucleotides: TGCGCCAGCAGCTTGAACAGCGGTGGAAACACCATATATTTT. It is translated as CASSLNSGGNTIYF.